The following is a T cell receptor (beta chain) sequence with its context. Antigen specificity is unknown. This specimen belongs to a study of cytomegalovirus exposure and HLA in healthy donors. Study results and caveats: In a later analysis, productive TCRs from donors in an Asian-associated ancestry cluster reportedly carried fewer N-insertions than the cohort mean. A previous analysis found most TCR beta V segments productive roughly 90% or roughly 30% of the time. The study designated about 180 TCR beta chains cytomegalovirus-associated.

The PCR was carried out with 60 Vbeta primers and 13 Jbeta primers. TCRdb's table, derived via immunoSEQ multiplex PCR, lists solely in-frame clones and lacks some. Of more than 95,000 clones in the sample, approximately 76% were seen once. Deletions cut 4 bases from V and 0 bases from J, with 4 bases between. CDR1 GTSNPN and CDR2 SVGIG come from the germline V gene (reference sequence). CDR3 size: 12 residues. This chain links TRBV30 with TRBJ1-3; D remains unclear. This TCR came from a woman between 18 and 30 years old in good health and CMV-seropositive. Sample: PBMCs. The CDR3 nucleotides read TGTGCCTGGACAGGCTCTGGAAACACCATATATTTT. Translating it yields CAWTGSGNTIYF.